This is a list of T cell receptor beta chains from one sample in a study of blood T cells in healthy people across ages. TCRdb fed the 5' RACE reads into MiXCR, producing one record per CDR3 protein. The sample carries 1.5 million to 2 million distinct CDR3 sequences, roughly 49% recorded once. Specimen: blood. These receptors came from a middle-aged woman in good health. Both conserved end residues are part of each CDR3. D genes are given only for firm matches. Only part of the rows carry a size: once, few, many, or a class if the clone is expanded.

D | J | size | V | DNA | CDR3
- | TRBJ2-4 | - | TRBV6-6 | TGTGCCAGCAGCAGGGAAATTACCAAAAACATTCAGTACTTC | CASSREITKNIQYF
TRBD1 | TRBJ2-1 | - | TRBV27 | TGTGCCAGCAGTTACACCGGGACAGGGGGCAATGAGCAGTTCTTC | CASSYTGTGGNEQFF
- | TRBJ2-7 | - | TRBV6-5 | TGTGCCAGCAGTTACTCGAGGCCAGGTACCTCCTACGAGCAGTACTTC | CASSYSRPGTSYEQYF
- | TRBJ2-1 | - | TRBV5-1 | TGCGCCAGCAGCCCGCTACTAGGGACGGATACGAACCACAATGAGCAGTTCTTC | CASSPLLGTDTNHNEQFF
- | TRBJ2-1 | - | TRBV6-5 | TGTGCCAGCAGTTACTCGATCCGGTCAGTGTCGTTCTTC | CASSYSIRSVSFF
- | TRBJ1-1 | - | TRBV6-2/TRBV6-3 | TGTGCCAGCAGTTCCCCCTCAGGGTTTTTGAACACTGAAGCTTTCTTT | CASSSPSGFLNTEAFF
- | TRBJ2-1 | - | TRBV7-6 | TGTGCCAGCAGCTTAGTTCCCTTGTCCTACAATGAGCAGTTCTTC | CASSLVPLSYNEQFF
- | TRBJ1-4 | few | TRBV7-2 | TGTGCCAGCAGCTTAGCGGGCCTCACGGGGGCAGAAAAACTGTTTTTT | CASSLAGLTGAEKLFF
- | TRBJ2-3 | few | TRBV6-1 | TGTGCCAGCAGTGGAGGGGGGTTCGATACGCAGTATTTT | CASSGGGFDTQYF
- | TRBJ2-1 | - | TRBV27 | TGTGCCAGCAGCTTATCTCGGAGAGTCAGGTTCTTC | CASSLSRRVRFF
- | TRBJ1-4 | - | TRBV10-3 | TGTGCCATCAGGGAGTCAACTAATGAAAAACTGTTTTTT | CAIRESTNEKLFF
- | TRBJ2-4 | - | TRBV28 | TGTGCCAGCAGTTTATCTTCCGGGTACAGGGACAAAAACATTCAGTACTTC | CASSLSSGYRDKNIQYF
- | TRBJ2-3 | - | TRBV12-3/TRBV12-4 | TGTGCCAGCAGTTTCGTCGGACGAGGGGATACGCAGTATTTT | CASSFVGRGDTQYF
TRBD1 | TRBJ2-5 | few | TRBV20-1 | TGCAGTCTAAGACAGGGGCAAGAGACCCAGTACTTC | CSLRQGQETQYF
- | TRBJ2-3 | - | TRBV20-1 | TGCAGTGCCATAGGGGGGGGACCAACAGATACGCAGTATTTT | CSAIGGGPTDTQYF
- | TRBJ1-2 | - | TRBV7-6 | TGTGCCAGCAGCCCCGAAATCGGGGTGGGTGGCTACACCTTC | CASSPEIGVGGYTF
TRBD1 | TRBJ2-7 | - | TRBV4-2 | TGTGCCAGCAGCCAGAGGACAGGCCCCTACAATGAGCAGTACTTC | CASSQRTGPYNEQYF
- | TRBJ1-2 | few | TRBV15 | TGTGCCACCAGCAGAGCCCGGTGGGACAACTATGGCTACACCTTC | CATSRARWDNYGYTF
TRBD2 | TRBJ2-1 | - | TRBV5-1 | TGCGCCAGCAGCCGGGGAGGGGACGGGTACAATGAGCAGTTCTTC | CASSRGGDGYNEQFF
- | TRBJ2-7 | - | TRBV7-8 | TGTGCCAGCAGTCAGCGAAGCTCCTACAAGCAGTACTTC | CASSQRSSYKQYF
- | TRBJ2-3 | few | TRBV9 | TGTGCCAGCAGCGCAGTAGCTGGGGGGGCCGCAGATACGCAGTATTTT | CASSAVAGGAADTQYF
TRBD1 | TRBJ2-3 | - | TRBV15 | TGTGCCACCAGGTGGACAGGGGGAAGCACAGATACGCAGTATTTT | CATRWTGGSTDTQYF
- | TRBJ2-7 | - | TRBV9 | TGTGCCATCCGCCAATCCGGGGTGAGCGAGCAGTACTTC | CAIRQSGVSEQYF
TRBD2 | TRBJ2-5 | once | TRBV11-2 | TGTGCCAGCAGCCCAAGAGGGTCTAGCGGGGGGGCCTTTGAGCAGTACTTC | CASSPRGSSGGAFEQYF
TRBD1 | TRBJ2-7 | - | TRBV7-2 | TGTGCCAGCAGCCTGCCGGACAGGGCCCACGAGCAGTACTTC | CASSLPDRAHEQYF
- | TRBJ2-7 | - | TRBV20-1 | TGCAGTGCGGAGAGGCCTTCTCAGAATGAGCAGTACTTC | CSAERPSQNEQYF
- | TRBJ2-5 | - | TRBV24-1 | TGTGCCACCAGGGACCCCGGGAGAGGAGATGCCCAGTACTTC | CATRDPGRGDAQYF